A selection of T cell receptor beta chains follows, all from one sample in a study of blood T cell repertoires in COVID-19. The data were produced by immunoSEQ multiplex PCR, yet TCRdb's version contains in-frame clones alone and is incomplete. This table holds about 100,000 clones, 80% to 95% found once. The sample taken for sequencing was peripheral blood. The receptors were sampled from a man in his fifties or sixties with active COVID-19. CDR3s include the opening cysteine and the closing phenylalanine or tryptophan. D genes are given only for firm matches. Clone size appears in some rows only: once, few, many, or a class for an expanded clone.

j_gene: TRBJ1-2
v_gene: TRBV30
d_gene: -
abundance: once
CDR3aa: CAGFGQSNNYGYTF
CDR3nt: TGTGCCGGATTTGGACAGAGTAATAACTATGGCTACACCTTC

j_gene: TRBJ2-1
v_gene: TRBV14
d_gene: TRBD2
abundance: -
CDR3aa: CASSPLPGLAGEGEQFF
CDR3nt: TGTGCCAGCAGCCCCCTACCGGGACTAGCGGGAGAGGGTGAGCAGTTCTTC

j_gene: TRBJ2-7
v_gene: TRBV19
d_gene: -
abundance: -
CDR3aa: CASRDTGKSAVSPYEQYF
CDR3nt: TGTGCCAGTAGAGATACAGGGAAGTCGGCTGTCTCCCCTTACGAGCAGTACTTC

j_gene: TRBJ1-4
v_gene: TRBV10-3
d_gene: TRBD1
abundance: -
CDR3aa: CAIRGQGSEKLFF
CDR3nt: TGTGCCATCAGGGGACAGGGTTCTGAAAAACTGTTTTTT

j_gene: TRBJ2-3
v_gene: TRBV9
d_gene: -
abundance: -
CDR3aa: CASSVSSGRGYTDTQYF
CDR3nt: TGTGCCAGCAGCGTATCGTCCGGTAGGGGGTACACAGATACGCAGTATTTT

j_gene: TRBJ1-3
v_gene: TRBV9
d_gene: -
abundance: once
CDR3aa: CASSPQGNGNTIYF
CDR3nt: TGTGCCAGCAGCCCCCAGGGTAATGGAAACACCATATATTTT

j_gene: TRBJ2-7
v_gene: TRBV18
d_gene: -
abundance: once
CDR3aa: CASSPRASYEQYF
CDR3nt: TGTGCCAGCTCACCACGGGCATCCTACGAGCAGTACTTC

j_gene: TRBJ1-2
v_gene: TRBV7-2
d_gene: -
abundance: -
CDR3aa: CASSPSTGRYGYTF
CDR3nt: TGTGCCAGCAGCCCATCTACAGGGCGCTATGGCTACACCTTC

j_gene: TRBJ2-7
v_gene: TRBV5-1
d_gene: TRBD2
abundance: -
CDR3aa: CASSPLAGGSYEQYF
CDR3nt: TGCGCCAGCAGTCCACTAGCGGGGGGTTCCTACGAGCAGTACTTC

j_gene: TRBJ1-5
v_gene: TRBV6-6
d_gene: -
abundance: -
CDR3aa: CASSYLGSPGHF
CDR3nt: TGTGCCAGCAGTTACCTGGGCAGCCCCGGTCATTTT

j_gene: TRBJ2-2
v_gene: TRBV11-2
d_gene: TRBD2
abundance: -
CDR3aa: CASSTLAGGRGGELFF
CDR3nt: TGTGCCAGCAGCACCCTAGCGGGGGGGCGCGGCGGGGAGCTGTTTTTT

j_gene: TRBJ1-6
v_gene: TRBV10-3
d_gene: TRBD1
abundance: -
CDR3aa: CAISLTGGNSPLHF
CDR3nt: TGTGCCATCAGCCTGACAGGGGGTAATTCACCCCTCCACTTT

j_gene: TRBJ2-3
v_gene: TRBV14
d_gene: -
abundance: -
CDR3aa: CASSQFGLGTDTQYF
CDR3nt: TGTGCCAGCAGCCAATTCGGACTTGGTACAGATACGCAGTATTTT

j_gene: TRBJ1-1
v_gene: TRBV6-5
d_gene: -
abundance: -
CDR3aa: CASRRQGSEAFF
CDR3nt: TGTGCCAGCAGACGGCAGGGCTCCGAAGCTTTCTTT

j_gene: TRBJ2-1
v_gene: TRBV30
d_gene: TRBD1
abundance: -
CDR3aa: CAYTGGWGSSYNEQFF
CDR3nt: TGTGCCTACACAGGGGGTTGGGGGAGCTCCTACAATGAGCAGTTCTTC

j_gene: TRBJ1-3
v_gene: TRBV6-5
d_gene: TRBD1
abundance: -
CDR3aa: CASSPTGTGNTIYF
CDR3nt: TGTGCCAGCAGCCCGACAGGGACTGGAAACACCATATATTTT

j_gene: TRBJ1-1
v_gene: TRBV6-5
d_gene: -
abundance: -
CDR3aa: CASNRPDTEAFF
CDR3nt: TGTGCCAGCAACAGGCCTGACACTGAAGCTTTCTTT

j_gene: TRBJ2-3
v_gene: TRBV14
d_gene: -
abundance: -
CDR3aa: CASSARGRPRDTQYF
CDR3nt: TGTGCCAGCAGCGCTAGAGGGAGGCCCCGGGATACGCAGTATTTT

j_gene: TRBJ1-1
v_gene: TRBV6-1
d_gene: TRBD1
abundance: -
CDR3aa: CASRERTGGVNTEAFF
CDR3nt: TGTGCCAGCAGAGAAAGGACAGGGGGGGTGAACACTGAAGCTTTCTTT

j_gene: TRBJ1-6
v_gene: TRBV12-2
d_gene: -
abundance: few
CDR3aa: CASRLRVGNSPLHF
CDR3nt: TGTGCAAGTCGCCTCAGGGTGGGGAATTCACCCCTCCACTTT

j_gene: TRBJ2-1
v_gene: TRBV7-8
d_gene: TRBD2
abundance: once
CDR3aa: CASSSTSGSTIQFF
CDR3nt: TGTGCCAGCAGCTCGACTAGCGGGAGCACGATCCAGTTCTTC

j_gene: TRBJ2-5
v_gene: TRBV28
d_gene: -
abundance: -
CDR3aa: CASSLLEDTQYF
CDR3nt: TGTGCCAGCAGTTTACTAGAAGATACCCAGTACTTC

j_gene: TRBJ2-3
v_gene: TRBV5-6
d_gene: TRBD1
abundance: -
CDR3aa: CASGTGDTQYF
CDR3nt: TGTGCCAGCGGGACAGGGGATACGCAGTATTTT

j_gene: TRBJ1-1
v_gene: TRBV7-9
d_gene: -
abundance: -
CDR3aa: CASSLMGRMNTEAFF
CDR3nt: TGTGCCAGCAGCTTAATGGGGCGGATGAACACTGAAGCTTTCTTT

j_gene: TRBJ2-7
v_gene: TRBV29-1
d_gene: TRBD2
abundance: -
CDR3aa: CSVEAGGLPYEQYF
CDR3nt: TGCAGCGTTGAAGCGGGAGGGCTCCCCTACGAGCAGTACTTC

j_gene: TRBJ1-3
v_gene: TRBV6-5
d_gene: TRBD1
abundance: -
CDR3aa: CASSEGASGNTIYF
CDR3nt: TGTGCCAGCAGCGAGGGGGCCTCTGGAAACACCATATATTTT

j_gene: TRBJ1-1
v_gene: TRBV5-1
d_gene: -
abundance: -
CDR3aa: CASSLVVGGNTEAFF
CDR3nt: TGCGCCAGCAGCTTGGTAGTCGGGGGTAACACTGAAGCTTTCTTT

j_gene: TRBJ1-4
v_gene: TRBV7-9
d_gene: -
abundance: -
CDR3aa: CASSLDGATNEKLFF
CDR3nt: TGTGCCAGCAGCTTAGACGGTGCAACTAATGAAAAACTGTTTTTT

j_gene: TRBJ1-5
v_gene: TRBV5-1
d_gene: -
abundance: -
CDR3aa: CASSAGVPGQPQHF
CDR3nt: TGCGCCAGCAGTGCCGGGGTTCCGGGCCAGCCCCAGCATTTT

j_gene: TRBJ1-5
v_gene: TRBV7-9
d_gene: -
abundance: -
CDR3aa: CASSFRNQPQHF
CDR3nt: TGTGCCAGCAGCTTCCGGAATCAGCCCCAGCATTTT

j_gene: TRBJ1-3
v_gene: TRBV5-1
d_gene: -
abundance: -
CDR3aa: CASSLVGNTIYF
CDR3nt: TGCGCCAGCAGCCTCGTTGGAAACACCATATATTTT

j_gene: TRBJ2-1
v_gene: TRBV5-1
d_gene: TRBD2
abundance: once
CDR3aa: CASSRTSGGDEQFF
CDR3nt: TGCGCCAGCAGCAGGACTAGCGGGGGCGATGAGCAGTTCTTC

j_gene: TRBJ1-1
v_gene: TRBV6-2/TRBV6-3
d_gene: -
abundance: -
CDR3aa: CASSYSEVNTEAFF
CDR3nt: TGTGCCAGCAGTTACTCAGAGGTAAACACTGAAGCTTTCTTT

j_gene: TRBJ2-3
v_gene: TRBV11-3
d_gene: -
abundance: -
CDR3aa: CASSKTGYHTDTQYF
CDR3nt: TGTGCCAGCAGCAAGACAGGATATCACACAGATACGCAGTATTTT

j_gene: TRBJ2-1
v_gene: TRBV6-6
d_gene: -
abundance: -
CDR3aa: CATNSEGLSYNEQFF
CDR3nt: TGTGCCACCAACAGTGAGGGCCTCTCCTACAATGAGCAGTTCTTC

j_gene: TRBJ1-2
v_gene: TRBV18
d_gene: TRBD1
abundance: -
CDR3aa: CASSTGTDNYGYTF
CDR3nt: TGTGCCAGCTCCACCGGGACAGACAACTATGGCTACACCTTC

j_gene: TRBJ2-5
v_gene: TRBV3-1/TRBV3-2
d_gene: TRBD2
abundance: -
CDR3aa: CASSQASGSLLRETQYF
CDR3nt: TGTGCCAGCAGCCAAGCTAGCGGGAGCTTACTCCGAGAGACCCAGTACTTC

j_gene: TRBJ2-3
v_gene: TRBV7-9
d_gene: -
abundance: few
CDR3aa: CASSLESSTDTQYF
CDR3nt: TGTGCCAGCAGCTTAGAATCTAGCACAGATACGCAGTATTTT